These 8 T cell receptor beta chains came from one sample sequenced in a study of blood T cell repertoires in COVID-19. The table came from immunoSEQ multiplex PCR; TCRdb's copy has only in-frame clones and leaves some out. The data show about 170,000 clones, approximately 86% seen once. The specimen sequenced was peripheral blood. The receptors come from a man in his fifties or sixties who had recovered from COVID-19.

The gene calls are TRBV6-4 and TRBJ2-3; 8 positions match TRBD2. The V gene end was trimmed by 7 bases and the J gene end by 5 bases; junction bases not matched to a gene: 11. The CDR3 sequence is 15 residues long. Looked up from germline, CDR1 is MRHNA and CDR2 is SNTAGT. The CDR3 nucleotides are TGTGCCAGCACAGCCCAAGCGGGGGCAATAGATACGCAGTATTTT. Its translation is CASTAQAGAIDTQYF.

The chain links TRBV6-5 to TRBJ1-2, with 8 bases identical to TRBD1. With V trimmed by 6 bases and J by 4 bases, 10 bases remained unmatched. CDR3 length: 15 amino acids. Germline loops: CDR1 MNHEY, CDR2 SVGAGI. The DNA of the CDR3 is TGTGCCAGCAGGGTGCGGACAGGGTCGGGCTATGGCTACACCTTC. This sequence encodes CASRVRTGSGYGYTF.

The CDR3 protein is CASSSSGGPGMWSNEQFF. The CDR3 nucleotides read TGTGCCAGCAGCTCATCGGGGGGGCCGGGGATGTGGTCTAATGAGCAGTTCTTC. This chain links TRBV11-2 with TRBJ2-1; 8 bases are shared with TRBD2. Germline V gene lookup returns CDR1 SGHAT and CDR2 FQNNGV. This CDR3 contains 18 residues. J was trimmed by 7 bases and V by 4 bases; bases with no gene match: 18.

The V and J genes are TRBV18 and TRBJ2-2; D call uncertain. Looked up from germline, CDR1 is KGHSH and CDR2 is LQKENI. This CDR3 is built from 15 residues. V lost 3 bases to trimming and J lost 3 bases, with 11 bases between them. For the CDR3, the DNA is TGTGCCAGCTCACCCCCCCCAGGCTACACCGGGGAGCTGTTTTTT. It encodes CASSPPPGYTGELFF.

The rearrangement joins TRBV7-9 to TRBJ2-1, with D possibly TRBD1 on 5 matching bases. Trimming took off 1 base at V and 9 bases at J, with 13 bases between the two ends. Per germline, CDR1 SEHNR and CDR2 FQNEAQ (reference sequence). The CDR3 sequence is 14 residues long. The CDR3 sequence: CASSLDFVGVEQFF. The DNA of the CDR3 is TGTGCCAGCAGCTTAGATTTTGTAGGGGTTGAGCAGTTCTTC.

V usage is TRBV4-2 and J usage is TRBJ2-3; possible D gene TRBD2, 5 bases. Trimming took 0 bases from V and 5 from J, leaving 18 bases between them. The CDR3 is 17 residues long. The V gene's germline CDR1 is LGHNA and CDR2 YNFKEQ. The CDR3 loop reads CASSQDDRGRLGDTQYF. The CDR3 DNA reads TGTGCCAGCAGCCAAGATGATCGTGGGAGACTGGGAGATACGCAGTATTTT.

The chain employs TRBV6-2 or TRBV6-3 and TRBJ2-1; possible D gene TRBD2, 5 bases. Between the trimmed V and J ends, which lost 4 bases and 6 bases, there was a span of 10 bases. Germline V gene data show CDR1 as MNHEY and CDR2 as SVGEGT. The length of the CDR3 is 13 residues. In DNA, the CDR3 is TGTGCCAGCAGTTTAGCGCGGCTCAATGAGCAGTTCTTC. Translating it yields CASSLARLNEQFF.

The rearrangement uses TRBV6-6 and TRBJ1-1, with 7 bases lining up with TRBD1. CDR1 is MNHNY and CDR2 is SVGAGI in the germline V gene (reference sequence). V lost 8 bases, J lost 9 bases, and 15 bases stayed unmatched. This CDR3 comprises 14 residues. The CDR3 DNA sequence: TGTGCCAGCTGTTGGAACAGGGGATCAACCCAAGCTTTCTTT. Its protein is CASCWNRGSTQAFF.